This paragraph reports one TCR beta chain. This record belongs to a study of blood T cell repertoires in COVID-19. As for the study in general: PBMCs, B-cell-depleted T cells, or T cells provided the cDNA or gDNA that made up the material.

Produced via immunoSEQ multiplex PCR; TCRdb's table is partial and in-frame only. The table includes 200,000 to 250,000 clones, approximately 90% detected once. Germline lookup yields CDR1 SGHDN and CDR2 FVKESK. This CDR3 contains 12 residues. V lost 7 bases to trimming and J lost 8 bases, with 14 bases between them. Living in 20 to 30 US areas, the participants were between roughly 18 and 89 years of age. The TCR sequence derives from a man aged 45-65 years who had been exposed to COVID-19. Sequencing was performed on PBMCs or T cells enriched from blood (not recorded which). This rearrangement joins TRBV14 to TRBJ1-2; D is uncertain. In nucleotides, the CDR3 is TGTGCCAGCAAAGGATATGGAGGGGGCTACACCTTC. It codes for CASKGYGGGYTF.